The 6 T cell receptor beta chains presented below share a single source sample, sequenced in a study of T cells in Graves' hyperthyroidism and ophthalmopathy. The TCR beta CDR3 regions underwent amplification using RNA transcripts as the source. HTBI primers were used for first-round RT-PCR of the TCR CDR3. TCRdb reprocessed the multiplex PCR reads with MiXCR, giving one entry per CDR3 protein. The table lists about 300,000 distinct CDR3 sequences, about 19% of them singletons. Sequencing was performed on blood. Source of these receptors: a man over 45 with Graves' ophthalmopathy.

This clonotype was seen only a few times. The J gene is TRBJ2-3, the V gene TRBV28, with D maybe TRBD2 (6 bases). V was trimmed by 8 bases and J by 4 bases, leaving 13 bases between them. Germline V gene data show CDR1 as MDHEN and CDR2 as SYDVKM. This CDR3 is 13 amino acids long. The CDR3 loop reads CASSGDAADTQYF. In DNA, the CDR3 is TGTGCCAGCTCGGGAGACGCGGCAGATACGCAGTATTTT.

In its sample, this clonotype was seen many times. CDR3 amino acids: CASSPQGGNTGELFF. CDR3 in DNA: TGCGCCAGCAGCCCGCAGGGAGGGAACACCGGGGAGCTGTTTTTT. This chain uses TRBV5-1 with TRBJ2-2, with D possibly being TRBD2 (6 bases). This CDR3 is 15 amino acids long. Germline V gene data show CDR1 as SGHRS and CDR2 as YFSETQ. V was pared by 4 bases and J by 1 base, with 11 bases between.

The V and J genes are TRBV12-3 or TRBV12-4 and TRBJ1-5; D gene uncertain. The CDR3 consists of 13 residues. V lost 6 bases and J lost 0, with 6 bases in between. CDR3 residues: CASSHNSNQPQHF. The CDR3 DNA sequence: TGTGCCAGCAGCCATAATAGCAATCAGCCCCAGCATTTT.

The chain couples TRBV10-3 to TRBJ2-2; D is tentatively TRBD1 or TRBD2 (5 bases each). The CDR3 is 15 amino acids. The germline V gene has CDR1 ENHRY and CDR2 SYGVKD. The V and J ends lost 4 bases and 3 bases respectively, with 12 bases between them. The CDR3 loop reads CAISGQGVDTGELFF. In DNA, the CDR3 is TGTGCCATCAGTGGGCAGGGAGTTGACACCGGGGAGCTGTTTTTT.

CDR3 region: CASSLRQLNEQFF. CDR3 coding DNA: TGTGCCAGCAGCTTGCGGCAGTTAAATGAGCAGTTCTTC. The chain employs TRBV27 and TRBJ2-1; D is undetermined. Trimming took off 6 bases at V and 7 bases at J, with 13 bases between the two ends. The V gene's germline CDR1 is MNHEY and CDR2 SMNVEV (reference sequence). CDR3 length: 13 residues.

This clonotype was recorded many times. This rearrangement joins TRBV5-1 to TRBJ2-4; unclear D gene. Trimming removed 0 bases from V and 1 base from J, with 8 bases in between. The CDR3 runs 15 residues. CDR1 and CDR2 (germline): SGHRS, YFSETQ. In nucleotides, the CDR3 is TGCGCCAGCAGCTTGGGGTCTGGGGCCAAAAACATTCAGTACTTC. This gives the protein CASSLGSGAKNIQYF.